Sequencing of this T cell receptor beta chain was carried out in a study of blood T cell repertoires in COVID-19. As for the study in general: Sites across the United States, Italy and Spain contributed samples from acute and convalescent COVID-19. The analysed material was cDNA or gDNA that came from T cells, B-cell-depleted T cells, or PBMCs.

In the original workflow: Cell counts per sample came from amplifying reference gene primers. The protocol was immunoSEQ multiplex PCR, while the TCRdb copy is restricted to in-frame clones and leaves out a portion. The V and J calls and the clone size are those of that table, but D and trimming were determined from the DNA. The table includes under 150,000 clones, 65% to 85% detected once. This CDR3 spans 13 amino acids. V gave up 5 bases and J gave up 9 bases; unmatched junction bases: 7. The sequence derives from a woman of 80 years or more with acute or convalescent COVID-19. This chain links TRBV12-3 or TRBV12-4 with TRBJ2-1; 7 bases align to TRBD1. Sequencing was performed on peripheral blood. CDR3 DNA sequence: TGTGCCAGCAGTCCCTGGACAGGCAGTGAGCAGTTCTTC. It encodes CASSPWTGSEQFF.